This TCR beta chain was retrieved from a study of blood T cell repertoires in COVID-19. Looking at the study overall: Acute-phase and convalescent COVID-19 samples originated in the United States, Italy and Spain. The cDNA or gDNA used as material had been derived from T cells, B-cell-depleted T cells, or PBMCs.

This clone was seen at least ten times. Assay used: immunoSEQ multiplex PCR; TCRdb lists only in-frame clones, some missing. Found here are about 140,000 clones, approximately 84% of them singletons; the top ten hold 3.4%. This CDR3 is 22 amino acids long. Germline V gives CDR1 LGHNA, CDR2 YNFKEQ. V lost 1 base and J lost 1; bases outside the gene matches: 22. All enrollees were roughly 18 to 100 years old and from 20 to 25 US areas. Researchers sorted participants into cohorts using their self-reported clinical history. Material for sequencing was PBMCs or T cells enriched from blood (not recorded which). The TCR was taken from a woman aged 45-65 years with acute COVID-19. The gene calls are TRBV4-2 and TRBJ2-7, with 10 bases aligning to TRBD2. The CDR3 loop is CASSQALLASTLAGELSYEQYF. The CDR3 nucleotides are TGTGCCAGCAGCCAAGCTTTGTTAGCTAGCACCCTAGCGGGGGAGTTGTCCTACGAGCAGTACTTC.